The next 10 T cell receptor beta chains were all read from a single sample in a study of T cells in Graves' hyperthyroidism and ophthalmopathy. Regions amplified from RNA transcripts were the TCR beta CDR3 regions. HTBI primers were the set used in a first-round RT-PCR of the TCR CDR3. TCRdb ran MiXCR on the multiplex PCR reads and lists one entry per CDR3 protein. The profile shows 380,000 or so distinct CDR3 sequences, under 20% of them singletons. The sequencing sample was made of blood. These receptors all stem from a young woman with Graves' hyperthyroidism.

This clonotype was detected ten times or more. This chain joins TRBV12-3 or TRBV12-4 and TRBJ2-7, with 7 nucleotides matching TRBD1. This CDR3 is 13 amino acids long. V gave up 3 bases and J gave up 2 bases; unmatched junction bases: 1. The CDR3 nucleotides are TGTGCCAGCAGTTTGACAGGGCCCTACGAGCAGTACTTC. This translates into CASSLTGPYEQYF.

This clonotype has ten or more counts. V gene TRBV24-1 combines with J gene TRBJ1-1; 11 nucleotides align to TRBD1. This CDR3 has 15 residues. V was clipped by 3 bases and J by 5 bases; unmatched bases: 4. The V gene's germline CDR1 is KGHDR and CDR2 SFDVKD. The CDR3 DNA sequence: TGTGCCACCAGTGATCCCGGACAGGGGGCAACTGAAGCTTTCTTT. Translated, it gives CATSDPGQGATEAFF.

This clonotype was found many times. V is TRBV11-2 and J is TRBJ2-2; 7 bases fit TRBD1. CDR1 and CDR2 from the germline V gene are SGHAT and FQNNGV. The junction had 13 bases not matched to a gene; V was cut back by 5 bases and J by 7 bases. The CDR3 runs to 16 residues. This CDR3 is CASSTDRLGVGGELFF. In DNA, the CDR3 is TGTGCCAGCAGCACGGACAGGCTAGGGGTCGGCGGGGAGCTGTTTTTT.

This clonotype appeared many times. The CDR3 nucleotides are TGTGCCTGGACCGAGTGGGGCTACGGCTACACCTTC. This codes for CAWTEWGYGYTF. The chain carries TRBV30 and TRBJ1-2, with a weak D call TRBD1 (5 bases). The CDR3 length is 12 residues. V was trimmed by 4 bases and J by 8 bases, leaving 14 bases between them. From germline, CDR1 is GTSNPN and CDR2 SVGIG (reference sequence).

There are many counts of this clonotype. This chain links TRBV12-3 or TRBV12-4 with TRBJ1-1; no clear D. V lost 1 base, J lost 10 bases, and 7 bases lay in between. This CDR3 is built from 11 residues. The CDR3 DNA is TGTGCCAGCAGTTTAGGGAAGGTAGCTTTCTTT. It encodes CASSLGKVAFF.

This clonotype occurred many times. The chain carries TRBV10-3 and TRBJ2-5, with 7 positions matching TRBD1. V was clipped by 0 bases and J by 5 bases; unmatched bases: 6. The CDR3 runs 15 residues. CDR1 ENHRY and CDR2 SYGVKD come from the germline V gene. In nucleotides, the CDR3 is TGTGCCATCAGTGAGTCAAGCATACAGGGGGAGACCCAGTACTTC. Its translation: CAISESSIQGETQYF.

A word on this clonotype: Just one base apart from a much larger clone, this may be a read error. The chain is built from TRBV24-1 and TRBJ2-5; D may be TRBD2 (5 bases). In germline, CDR1 is KGHDR, CDR2 SFDVKD. The CDR3 length is 15 residues. V lost 4 bases, J lost 7 bases, and 18 bases lay in between. The CDR3 bases are TGTGCCACCAGTGACCCTGGGCGAGCCGGACTGACCCAGTACTTC. Its translation is CATSDPGRAGLTQYF.

This clonotype came up many times. The rearrangement uses TRBV2 and TRBJ1-2; D is ambiguous. The CDR3 totals 15 residues. Trimming stripped 5 bases from V and 4 bases from J, with 17 bases between. Germline CDR1 SNHLY, CDR2 FYNNEI. The CDR3 protein is CASSPSAGLVYGYTF. The CDR3 region has the DNA TGTGCCAGCAGTCCCTCGGCTGGACTCGTCTATGGCTACACCTTC.

This clonotype was seen many times. The V and J genes are TRBV7-9 and TRBJ1-1; TRBD1 aligns across 10 bases. V gave up 3 bases and J gave up 5 bases; unmatched junction bases: 6. In germline, CDR1 is SEHNR, CDR2 FQNEAQ (reference sequence). The CDR3 extends over 15 amino acids. The CDR3 DNA sequence: TGTGCCAGCAGCTTCCGGGACAGGGGTATAACTGAAGCTTTCTTT. Its protein product is CASSFRDRGITEAFF.

This clonotype was seen repeatedly, ten times or more. The chain has TRBV12-3 or TRBV12-4 and TRBJ2-7; no definite D call. Trimming took off 7 bases at V and 7 bases at J, with 17 bases between the two ends. The CDR3 contains 13 residues. The CDR3 region is CASNRTPAGEQYF. The CDR3 coding sequence is TGTGCCAGCAACCGGACCCCGGCTGGGGAGCAGTACTTC.